Presented here are 15 T cell receptor beta chains from one specimen sequenced in a study of a mutant IDH1 vaccine in newly diagnosed glioma. Using immunoSEQ multiplex PCR, the repertoire was profiled, and TCRdb retains in-frame clones only, with some absent. The table lists around 92,000 clones, around nine tenths of them singletons. Time point reported: baseline, week 1 (first vaccination visit). Noted treatment: pre-vaccination baseline after standard-of-care therapy. The sequences come from PBMCs, collected from a glioma patient treated with radiotherapy, temozolomide or both. Receptors originate from a woman between 50 and 59 years old with glioma.

CDR3 sequence reads: CASSLGRIETQYF. The CDR3 region has the DNA TGTGCCAGCAGTCTGGGTCGGATAGAGACCCAGTACTTC. The chain employs TRBV28 and TRBJ2-5; D is unresolved. CDR1 MDHEN and CDR2 SYDVKM come from the germline V gene. Trimming pared 5 bases from V and 4 bases from J, leaving 11 bases between. CDR3 size: 13 residues.

This rearrangement joins TRBV10-3 to TRBJ2-2; TRBD2 is a possible D gene (6 bases). There are 15 residues in the CDR3. Germline V gene data show CDR1 as ENHRY and CDR2 as SYGVKD. V shed 2 bases and J shed 1 base, with 8 bases lying between them. DNA of the CDR3: TGTGCCATCAGTGAGGTAGCGGTGAACACCGGGGAGCTGTTTTTT. This sequence encodes CAISEVAVNTGELFF.

This clone was picked up a small number of times. The chain combines TRBV6-1 with TRBJ2-7; D may be TRBD1 or TRBD2 (5 bases each). V lost 4 bases to trimming and J lost 0 bases, with 13 bases between them. CDR3 length: 15 residues. Germline V CDR1 and CDR2: MNHNS, SASEGT. The CDR3 sequence: CASSAPRERSYEQYF. Written as DNA, the CDR3 is TGTGCCAGCAGTGCACCCAGGGAGCGCTCCTACGAGCAGTACTTC.

The rearrangement uses TRBV4-2 and TRBJ1-5; no definite D call. Trimming shortened V by 0 bases and J by 5 bases, and 11 bases separated the two germline ends. The CDR3 runs to 15 residues. Germline-derived CDR1 and CDR2 are LGHNA and YNFKEQ. The CDR3 here is CASSQEWQPDQPQHF. CDR3 sequence (DNA): TGTGCCAGCAGCCAAGAGTGGCAGCCTGATCAGCCCCAGCATTTT.

J is TRBJ1-1 and V is TRBV27; TRBD1 aligns across 7 bases. This CDR3 contains 15 residues. Germline lookup yields CDR1 MNHEY and CDR2 SMNVEV (reference sequence). With V trimmed by 2 bases and J by 0 bases, 3 bases remained unmatched. In nucleotides, the CDR3 is TGTGCCAGCAGTTTAAGGGGGCGAATGAACACTGAAGCTTTCTTT. This codes for CASSLRGRMNTEAFF.

The chain couples TRBV19 to TRBJ2-6, with D perhaps TRBD1 (6 bases). The CDR3 length is 17 residues. Germline V gene sequence: CDR1 LNHDA, CDR2 SQIVND (reference sequence). V shed 3 bases and J shed 0 bases, with 12 bases lying between them. CDR3 region: CASSIGGANSGANVLTF. The CDR3 region has the DNA TGTGCCAGTAGTATTGGGGGCGCGAACTCTGGGGCCAACGTCCTGACTTTC.

V and J are TRBV7-8 and TRBJ1-5, with TRBD1 matching over 7 bases. The CDR3 covers 15 residues. In germline, CDR1 is SGHVS, CDR2 FQNEAQ. Trimming removed 3 bases from V and 0 bases from J; junction bases left unmatched: 2. The CDR3: CASSLTGNSNQPQHF. The CDR3, as DNA: TGTGCCAGCAGCTTGACAGGGAATAGCAATCAGCCCCAGCATTTT.

The V and J genes are TRBV5-1 and TRBJ2-7; 9 bases fit TRBD1. Germline V gives CDR1 SGHRS, CDR2 YFSETQ. V lost 3 bases, J lost 4 bases, and 2 bases stayed unmatched. CDR3 size: 13 residues. The CDR3 spells CASSYGQGYEQYF. CDR3 sequence (DNA): TGCGCCAGCAGCTACGGACAGGGGTACGAGCAGTACTTC.

This clone showed up just once. V and J are TRBV11-2 and TRBJ2-7, with unresolved D. From germline, CDR1 is SGHAT and CDR2 FQNNGV. The V and J ends lost 4 bases and 7 bases respectively, with 11 bases between them. The CDR3 loop spans 12 amino acids. In DNA form, the CDR3 reads TGTGCCAGCAGCTCCCATCCTGGGGAGCAGTACTTC. Residues: CASSSHPGEQYF. The full variable domain, completed using reference TRBV11-2 and TRBJ2-7, is EAGVAQSPRYKIIEKRQSVAFWCNPISGHATLYWYQQILGQGPKLLIQFQNNGVVDDSQLPKDRFSAERLKGVDSTLKIQPAKLEDSAVYLCASSSHPGEQYFGPGTRLTVT.

The chain is built from TRBV18 and TRBJ2-1; D gene ambiguous. The CDR3 extends over 16 amino acids. Between the trimmed V and J ends, which lost 6 bases and 0 bases, there was a span of 15 bases. In germline, CDR1 is KGHSH, CDR2 LQKENI. CDR3 residues: CASSRTARSSYNEQFF. For the CDR3, the DNA is TGTGCCAGCTCGAGAACAGCAAGAAGCTCCTACAATGAGCAGTTCTTC.

This chain joins TRBV19 and TRBJ2-1, with 14 bases identical to TRBD2. Germline V gives CDR1 LNHDA, CDR2 SQIVND (reference sequence). This CDR3 has 15 residues. The junction had 3 bases not matched to a gene; V was cut back by 3 bases and J by 8 bases. In nucleotides, the CDR3 is TGTGCCAGTAGTATTGGGACTAGCGGGAGTGATGAGCAGTTCTTC. As protein: CASSIGTSGSDEQFF.

The chain joins TRBV4-1 to TRBJ2-3, with 7 bases lining up with TRBD2. The CDR3 loop spans 16 amino acids. Germline V gives CDR1 MGHRA, CDR2 YSYEKL. V was clipped by 1 base and J by 6 bases; unmatched bases: 10. The CDR3: CASSQGASGSMDTQYF. DNA of the CDR3: TGCGCCAGCAGCCAAGGGGCTAGCGGTTCTATGGATACGCAGTATTTT.

J is TRBJ2-1 and V is TRBV4-2, with 7 bases identical to TRBD2. CDR1 and CDR2 from the germline V gene are LGHNA and YNFKEQ. The trim removed 3 bases at V and 0 bases at J, leaving 8 bases unmatched. This CDR3 is 17 amino acids long. CDR3 loop: CASSHRVTGGSYNEQFF. DNA of the CDR3: TGTGCCAGCAGCCACCGGGTAACGGGGGGCTCCTACAATGAGCAGTTCTTC.

This sequence joins TRBV6-1 and TRBJ2-2; D might be TRBD1 (7 bases). CDR1 is MNHNS, CDR2 SASEGT, per germline. V shed 3 bases and J shed 7 bases, with 18 bases lying between them. The CDR3 has 16 amino acids. CDR3 loop: CASSDDRAGLRGELFF. CDR3 DNA sequence: TGTGCCAGCAGTGATGACAGGGCGGGATTGCGCGGGGAGCTGTTTTTT.

The genes are TRBV27 and TRBJ2-1; possibly TRBD2 for D (6 bases). Germline V lookup: CDR1 MNHEY, CDR2 SMNVEV (reference sequence). The CDR3 has 15 residues. Trimming pared 7 bases from V and 8 bases from J, leaving 21 bases between. In DNA form, the CDR3 reads TGTGCCAGCAAGGGGACTTCCTCAAGGAACGATGAGCAGTTCTTC. It is translated as CASKGTSSRNDEQFF.